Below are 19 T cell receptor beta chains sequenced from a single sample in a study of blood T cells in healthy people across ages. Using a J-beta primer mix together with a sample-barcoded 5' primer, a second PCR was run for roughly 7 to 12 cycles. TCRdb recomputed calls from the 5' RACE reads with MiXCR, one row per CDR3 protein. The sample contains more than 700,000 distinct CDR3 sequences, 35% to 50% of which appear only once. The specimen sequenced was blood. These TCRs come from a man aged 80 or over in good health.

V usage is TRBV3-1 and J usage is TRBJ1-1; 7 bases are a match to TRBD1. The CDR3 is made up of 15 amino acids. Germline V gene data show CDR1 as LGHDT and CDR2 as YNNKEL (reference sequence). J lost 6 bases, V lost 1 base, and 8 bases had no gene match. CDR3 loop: CASSQGTGVRAEAFF. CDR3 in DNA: TGTGCCAGCAGCCAAGGAACAGGGGTTAGGGCTGAAGCTTTCTTT.

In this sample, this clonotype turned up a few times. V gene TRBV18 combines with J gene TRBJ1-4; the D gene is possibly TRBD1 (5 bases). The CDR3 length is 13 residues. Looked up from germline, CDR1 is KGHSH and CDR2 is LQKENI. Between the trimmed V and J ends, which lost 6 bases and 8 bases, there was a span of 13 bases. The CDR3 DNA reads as TGTGCCAGCTCCCCGGGGACGAGGGAAAAACTGTTTTTT. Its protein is CASSPGTREKLFF.

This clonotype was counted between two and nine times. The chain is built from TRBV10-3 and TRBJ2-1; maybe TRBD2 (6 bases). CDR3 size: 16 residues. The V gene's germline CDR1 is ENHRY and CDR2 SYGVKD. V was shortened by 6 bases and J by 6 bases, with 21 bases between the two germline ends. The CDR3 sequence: CAISNLADAGSNEQFF. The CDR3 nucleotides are TGTGCCATCAGCAACTTAGCGGACGCGGGAAGCAATGAGCAGTTCTTC.

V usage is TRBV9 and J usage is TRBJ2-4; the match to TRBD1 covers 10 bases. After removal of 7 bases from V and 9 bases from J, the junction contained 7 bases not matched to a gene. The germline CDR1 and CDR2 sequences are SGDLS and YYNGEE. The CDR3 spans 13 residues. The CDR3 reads CASGTGEGSIQYF. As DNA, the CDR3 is TGTGCCAGCGGGACAGGGGAAGGTAGCATTCAGTACTTC. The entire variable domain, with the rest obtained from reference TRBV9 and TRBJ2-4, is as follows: DSGVTQTPKHLITATGQRVTLRCSPRSGDLSVYWYQQSLDQGLQFLIQYYNGEERAKGNILERFSAQQFPDLHSELNLSSLELGDSALYFCASGTGEGSIQYFGAGTRLSVL.

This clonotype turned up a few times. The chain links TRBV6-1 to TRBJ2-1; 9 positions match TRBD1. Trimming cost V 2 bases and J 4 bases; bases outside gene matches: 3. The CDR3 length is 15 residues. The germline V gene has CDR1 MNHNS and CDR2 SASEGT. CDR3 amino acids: CASSEQGQGYNEQFF. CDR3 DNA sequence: TGTGCCAGCAGTGAACAGGGACAGGGATACAATGAGCAGTTCTTC.

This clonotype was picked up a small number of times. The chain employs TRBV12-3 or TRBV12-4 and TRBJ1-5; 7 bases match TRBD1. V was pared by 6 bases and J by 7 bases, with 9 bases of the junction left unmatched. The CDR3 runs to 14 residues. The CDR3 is CASSVQGSRQPQHF. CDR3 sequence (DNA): TGTGCCAGCAGCGTACAGGGGAGCCGGCAGCCCCAGCATTTT.

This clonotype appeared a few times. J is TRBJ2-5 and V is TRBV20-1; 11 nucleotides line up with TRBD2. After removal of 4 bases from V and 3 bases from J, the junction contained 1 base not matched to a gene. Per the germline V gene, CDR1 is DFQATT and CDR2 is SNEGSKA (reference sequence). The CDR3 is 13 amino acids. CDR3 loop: CSAILAGEETQYF. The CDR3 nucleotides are TGCAGTGCTATACTAGCGGGAGAAGAGACCCAGTACTTC.

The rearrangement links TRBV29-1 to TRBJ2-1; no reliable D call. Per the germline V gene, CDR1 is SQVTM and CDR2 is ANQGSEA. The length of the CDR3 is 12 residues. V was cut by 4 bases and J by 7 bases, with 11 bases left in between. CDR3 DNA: TGCAGCGTTGGGGTCGGCGGTAATGAGCAGTTCTTC. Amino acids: CSVGVGGNEQFF.

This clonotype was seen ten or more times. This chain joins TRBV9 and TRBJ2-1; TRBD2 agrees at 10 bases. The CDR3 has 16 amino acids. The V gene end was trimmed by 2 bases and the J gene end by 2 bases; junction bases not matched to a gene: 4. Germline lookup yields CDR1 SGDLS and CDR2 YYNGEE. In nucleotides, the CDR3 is TGTGCCAGCAGCGTTAAGCGGGAGGGCCCCTACAATGAGCAGTTCTTC. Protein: CASSVKREGPYNEQFF.

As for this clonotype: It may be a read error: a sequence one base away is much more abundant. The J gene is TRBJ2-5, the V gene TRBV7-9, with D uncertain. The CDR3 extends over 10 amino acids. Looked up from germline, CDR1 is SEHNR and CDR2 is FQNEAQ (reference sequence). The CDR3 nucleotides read TGTTCCAGCAGCCAAGAGACCCAGTACTTC. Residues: CSSSQETQYF. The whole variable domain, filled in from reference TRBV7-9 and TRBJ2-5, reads DTGVSQNPRHKITKRGQNVTFRCDPISEHNRLYWYRQTLGQGPEFLTYFQNEAQLEKSRLLSDRFSAERPKGSFSTLEIQRTEQGDSAMYLCSSSQETQYFGPGTRLLVL.

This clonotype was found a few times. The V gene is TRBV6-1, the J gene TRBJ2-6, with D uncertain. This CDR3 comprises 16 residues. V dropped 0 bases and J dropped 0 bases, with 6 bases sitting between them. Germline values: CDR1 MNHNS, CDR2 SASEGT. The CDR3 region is CASSEASSSGANVLTF. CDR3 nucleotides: TGTGCCAGCAGTGAAGCCAGCTCCTCTGGGGCCAACGTCCTGACTTTC.

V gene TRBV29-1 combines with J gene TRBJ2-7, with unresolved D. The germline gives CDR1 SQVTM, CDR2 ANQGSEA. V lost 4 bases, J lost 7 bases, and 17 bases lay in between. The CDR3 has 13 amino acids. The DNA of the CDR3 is TGCAGCGTTGGTTATGGATGTCTGGGTGAGCAGTACTTC. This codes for CSVGYGCLGEQYF.

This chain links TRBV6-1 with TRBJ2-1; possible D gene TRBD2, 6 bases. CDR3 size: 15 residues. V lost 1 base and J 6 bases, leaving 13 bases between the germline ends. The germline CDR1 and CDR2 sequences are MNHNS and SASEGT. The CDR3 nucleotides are TGTGCCAGCAGTGAAGGTAGCGGAGCCTGCAATGAGCAGTTCTTC. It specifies CASSEGSGACNEQFF.

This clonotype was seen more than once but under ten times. The CDR3 here is CSVEKGTGENEQYF. CDR3 nucleotides: TGCAGCGTTGAAAAAGGGACAGGGGAGAACGAGCAGTACTTC. The chain combines TRBV29-1 with TRBJ2-7; 10 nucleotides agree with TRBD1. With 2 bases clipped from V and 5 bases from J, the junction kept 6 bases outside the gene matches. Germline assignment: CDR1 SQVTM and CDR2 ANQGSEA. CDR3 length: 14 amino acids.

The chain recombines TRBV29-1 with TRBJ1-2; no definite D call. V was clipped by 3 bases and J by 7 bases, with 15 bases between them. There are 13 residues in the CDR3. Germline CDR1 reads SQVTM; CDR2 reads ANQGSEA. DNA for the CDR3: TGCAGCGTTGAGGTGACGGGAGAGGGTGGCTACACCTTC. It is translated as CSVEVTGEGGYTF.

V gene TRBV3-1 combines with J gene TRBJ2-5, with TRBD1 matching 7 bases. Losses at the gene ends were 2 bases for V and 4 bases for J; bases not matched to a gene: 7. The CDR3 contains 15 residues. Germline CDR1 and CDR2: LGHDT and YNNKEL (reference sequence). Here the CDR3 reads CASSQKTGVRETQYF. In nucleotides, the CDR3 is TGTGCCAGCAGCCAAAAAACAGGGGTCCGAGAGACCCAGTACTTC.

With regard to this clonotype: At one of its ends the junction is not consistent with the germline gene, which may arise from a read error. This CDR3 is CASSQLASAGGVADTPYF. DNA for the CDR3: TGTGCCAGCAGCCAGCTTGCTTCCGCGGGAGGGGTCGCAGATACGCCGTATTTT. V usage is TRBV7-2 and J usage is TRBJ2-3; TRBD2 aligns across 9 bases. CDR3 length: 18 amino acids. CDR1 and CDR2 (germline): SGHTA, FQGNSA.

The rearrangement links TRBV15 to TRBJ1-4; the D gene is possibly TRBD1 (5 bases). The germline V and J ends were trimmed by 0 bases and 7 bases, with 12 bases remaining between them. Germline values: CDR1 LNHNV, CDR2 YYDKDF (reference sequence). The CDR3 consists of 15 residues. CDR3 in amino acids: CATSRDGLGLEKLFF. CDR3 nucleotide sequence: TGTGCCACCAGCAGAGATGGACTGGGACTTGAAAAACTGTTTTTT. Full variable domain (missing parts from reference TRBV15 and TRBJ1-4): DAMVIQNPRYQVTQFGKPVTLSCSQTLNHNVMYWYQQKSSQAPKLLFHYYDKDFNNEADTPDNFQSRRPNTSFCFLDIRSPGLGDTAMYLCATSRDGLGLEKLFFGSGTQLSVL.

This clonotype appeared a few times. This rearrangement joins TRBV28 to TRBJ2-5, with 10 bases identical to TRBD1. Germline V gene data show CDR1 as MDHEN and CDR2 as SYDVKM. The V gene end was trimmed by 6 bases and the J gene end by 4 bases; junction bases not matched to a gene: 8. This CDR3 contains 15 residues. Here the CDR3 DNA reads TGTGCCAGCAGGTCCGGACAGGGGGGTTTAGAGACCCAGTACTTC. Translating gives CASRSGQGGLETQYF.